Presented here are 21 T cell receptor beta chains from one specimen sequenced in a study of T cell responses to AZD1222 COVID-19 vaccine. Sequenced by immunoSEQ multiplex PCR; TCRdb stores in-frame clones only, minus some. The sample includes around 91,000 clones, 80% to 95% of them seen just once. This material consisted of peripheral blood, taken 28 days after the second AZD1222 dose. The source of these receptors is an adult who received the AZD1222 COVID-19 vaccine.

The chain uses TRBV5-1 and TRBJ2-3; no reliable D call. Trimming took off 7 bases at V and 2 bases at J, with 17 bases between the two ends. CDR3 length equals 15 residues. Germline CDR1 and CDR2: SGHRS and YFSETQ. The CDR3 protein is CASSFLGKVTDTQYF. The CDR3 nucleotides read TGCGCCAGCTCGTTTCTGGGGAAGGTCACAGATACGCAGTATTTT.

The rearrangement uses TRBV9 and TRBJ2-1; 11 bases fit TRBD2. After removal of 3 bases from V and 7 bases from J, the junction contained 9 bases not matched to a gene. The CDR3 has 16 residues. Germline V gene data show CDR1 as SGDLS and CDR2 as YYNGEE. CDR3 sequence reads: CASSAGTSGSGNEQFF. In nucleotides, the CDR3 is TGTGCCAGCAGCGCTGGGACTAGCGGAAGTGGTAATGAGCAGTTCTTC.

The chain is built from TRBV29-1 and TRBJ2-1, with 12 bases matching TRBD2. Germline values: CDR1 SQVTM, CDR2 ANQGSEA. CDR3 size: 15 residues. J lost 1 base, V lost 3 bases, and 1 base had no gene match. CDR3 coding DNA: TGCAGCGTTGAGGGACTAGCGGGTTCCTACAATGAGCAGTTCTTC. Its translation: CSVEGLAGSYNEQFF.

The chain is built from TRBV6-5 and TRBJ2-1; the match to TRBD2 covers 7 bases. The V gene's germline CDR1 is MNHEY and CDR2 SVGAGI. The CDR3 runs to 15 residues. The junction had 9 bases not matched to a gene; V was cut back by 5 bases and J by 5 bases. This chain's CDR3 is CASSHVRAGNNEQFF. CDR3 DNA sequence: TGTGCCAGCAGTCACGTGCGAGCGGGAAACAATGAGCAGTTCTTC.

The chain couples TRBV7-9 to TRBJ2-1; D is undetermined. The CDR3 has 14 residues. The V end lost 2 bases, the J end lost 9 bases, and 14 bases lay between the germline ends. CDR1 is SEHNR, CDR2 FQNEAQ, per germline (reference sequence). CDR3 sequence: CASSLQHNHGEQFF. In DNA form, the CDR3 reads TGTGCCAGCAGCTTACAACACAACCACGGTGAGCAGTTCTTC.

This chain uses TRBV14 with TRBJ2-2; 8 bases are a match to TRBD1. Germline assignment: CDR1 SGHDN and CDR2 FVKESK. CDR3 length: 17 residues. V trimming: 4 bases; J trimming: 4 bases; junction bases outside the gene matches: 11. CDR3 in DNA: TGTGCCAGCAGCCCTCGTTGGACAGGGAGAAGCACCGGGGAGCTGTTTTTT. It is translated as CASSPRWTGRSTGELFF.

The chain couples TRBV7-3 to TRBJ2-3, with 11 bases identical to TRBD2. CDR3 length: 16 residues. J was trimmed by 6 bases and V by 5 bases; bases with no gene match: 10. The germline CDR1 and CDR2 sequences are SGHTA and FQGTGA. CDR3 in amino acids: CASSPGTSGLLDTQYF. Here the CDR3 DNA reads TGTGCCAGCAGCCCCGGGACTAGCGGCCTTTTGGATACGCAGTATTTT. Looking up the rest from reference TRBV7-3 and TRBJ2-3 gives the full variable domain: GAGVSQTPSNKVTEKGKYVELRCDPISGHTALYWYRQSLGQGPEFLIYFQGTGAADDSGLPNDRFFAVRPEGSVSTLKIQRTERGDSAVYLCASSPGTSGLLDTQYFGPGTRLTVL.

The rearrangement joins TRBV3-1 (or the pseudogene TRBV3-2) to TRBJ1-1; possibly TRBD1 for D (6 bases). Germline values: CDR1 LGHDT, CDR2 YNNKEL (reference sequence). The CDR3 consists of 14 residues. V shed 4 bases and J shed 2 bases, with 11 bases lying between them. CDR3 region: CASSPGGYNTEAFF. Here the CDR3 DNA reads TGTGCCAGCAGCCCGGGGGGCTATAACACTGAAGCTTTCTTT.

The chain links TRBV10-2 to TRBJ2-1, with TRBD2 identical over 9 bases. The CDR3 spans 15 residues. Germline CDR1 reads WSHSY; CDR2 reads SAAADI. V lost 5 bases to trimming and J lost 8 bases; unmatched junction nucleotides: 10. The CDR3, as DNA: TGCGCCAGCAGTTGGGGAGTAGCGGGAGATTATGAGCAGTTCTTC. It codes for CASSWGVAGDYEQFF.

The rearrangement links TRBV4-1 to TRBJ2-1; TRBD2 aligns across 8 bases. The CDR3 is 19 residues long. Germline trimming cut 4 bases from V and 0 bases from J; bases unmatched to any gene: 14. Germline lookup yields CDR1 MGHRA and CDR2 YSYEKL. The CDR3, as DNA: TGCGCCAGCAGCCCTAAGGGGAGCGGGAGCGCAAGCTCCTACAATGAGCAGTTCTTC. Its protein product is CASSPKGSGSASSYNEQFF.

The J gene is TRBJ2-1, the V gene TRBV7-6; the D is unclear. Germline V CDR1 and CDR2: SGHVS, FNYEAQ. CDR3 length equals 11 residues. Deletions cut 4 bases from V and 8 bases from J, with 6 bases between. The DNA for the CDR3 is TGTGCCAGCAGCTCCTCGTATGAGCAGTTCTTC. Translating gives CASSSSYEQFF.

The chain employs TRBV5-6 and TRBJ2-5; the D is unclear. The CDR3 runs 14 residues. Germline CDR1 SGHDT, CDR2 YYEEEE. Trimming pared 0 bases from V and 2 bases from J, leaving 8 bases between. The CDR3 protein is CASSLATAQETQYF. In nucleotides, the CDR3 is TGTGCCAGCAGCTTGGCAACGGCGCAAGAGACCCAGTACTTC.

This sequence joins TRBV5-1 and TRBJ2-6; D gene uncertain. Germline V CDR1 and CDR2: SGHRS, YFSETQ. This CDR3 comprises 15 residues. V was clipped by 2 bases and J by 4 bases, with 10 bases between them. The CDR3 sequence is CASSLGLSGANVLTF. The CDR3 region has the DNA TGCGCCAGCAGCTTAGGTCTATCCGGGGCCAACGTCCTGACTTTC.

Only one count was recorded for this clone. The chain has TRBV7-6 and TRBJ2-5; tentative D call: TRBD1 (5 bases). The CDR3 extends over 15 amino acids. In germline, CDR1 is SGHVS, CDR2 FNYEAQ. V lost 1 base and J 4 bases, leaving 13 bases between the germline ends. The CDR3 sequence: CASSLGQIIVETQYF. For the CDR3, the DNA is TGTGCCAGCAGCTTAGGACAGATTATCGTAGAGACCCAGTACTTC.

The CDR3 reads CSASSTSGMNEQFF. CDR3 sequence (DNA): TGCAGTGCTAGTTCAACTAGCGGGATGAATGAGCAGTTCTTC. This chain links TRBV20-1 with TRBJ2-1; 10 nucleotides match TRBD2. The V gene end was trimmed by 3 bases and the J gene end by 7 bases; junction bases not matched to a gene: 6. The CDR3 length is 14 residues. In germline, CDR1 is DFQATT, CDR2 SNEGSKA (reference sequence).

This clone has more than one count but fewer than ten. The J gene is TRBJ2-2, the V gene TRBV28, with TRBD1 identical over 9 bases. The CDR3 length is 16 residues. Looked up from germline, CDR1 is MDHEN and CDR2 is SYDVKM. The V and J ends lost 4 bases and 4 bases, in that order; junction bases with no gene match: 7. The CDR3 bases are TGTGCCAGCAGTTCGAACAGGGGGCGGGTCACCGGGGAGCTGTTTTTT. Translated, it gives CASSSNRGRVTGELFF. The full variable domain, with the rest looked up from reference TRBV28 and TRBJ2-2, is DVKVTQSSRYLVKRTGEKVFLECVQDMDHENMFWYRQDPGLGLRLIYFSYDVKMKEKGDIPEGYSVSREKKERFSLILESASTNQTSMYLCASSSNRGRVTGELFFGEGSRLTVL.

This rearrangement joins TRBV7-3 to TRBJ2-2; tentatively, D is TRBD2 (6 bases). Germline CDR1 and CDR2: SGHTA and FQGTGA. V lost 2 bases to trimming and J lost 6 bases, with 19 bases between them. This CDR3 spans 17 amino acids. DNA for the CDR3: TGTGCCAGCAGCTTATATGCGGGACTCTCAAGGTCCGGGGAGCTGTTTTTT. Protein product: CASSLYAGLSRSGELFF.

This rearrangement joins TRBV7-2 to TRBJ1-5, with D uncertain. CDR3 size: 17 residues. With 1 base removed from V and 2 bases from J, the gap between germline ends came to 15 bases. Germline-derived CDR1 and CDR2 are SGHTA and FQGNSA. CDR3 sequence reads: CASSLEARPMGNQPQHF. The CDR3 bases are TGTGCCAGCAGCTTAGAAGCCCGACCGATGGGCAATCAGCCCCAGCATTTT.

The chain has TRBV5-1 and TRBJ2-2; the D gene is possibly TRBD2 (6 bases). Trimming stripped 0 bases from V and 1 base from J, with 7 bases between. This CDR3 is built from 15 residues. Per the germline V gene, CDR1 is SGHRS and CDR2 is YFSETQ. The CDR3 region is CASSLAGGNTGELFF. CDR3 sequence (DNA): TGCGCCAGCAGCTTGGCCGGGGGGAACACCGGGGAGCTGTTTTTT.

The genes are TRBV5-1 and TRBJ2-1; 9 bases fit TRBD1. Germline V lookup: CDR1 SGHRS, CDR2 YFSETQ. After removal of 3 bases from V and 6 bases from J, the junction contained 7 bases not matched to a gene. This CDR3 region has 15 residues. The CDR3 here is CASSSPTGGVNEQFF. The CDR3 nucleotides read TGCGCCAGCAGCTCACCGACAGGGGGGGTCAATGAGCAGTTCTTC.

This clone appeared a few times. The CDR3 DNA follows: TGTGCCATCAGCCGGGACAGGGAAGGGGAGCAGTACTTC. This codes for CAISRDREGEQYF. The chain couples TRBV10-3 to TRBJ2-7; 9 bases match TRBD1. The CDR3 is made up of 13 amino acids. The trim removed 6 bases at V and 7 bases at J, leaving 7 bases unmatched. In germline, CDR1 is ENHRY, CDR2 SYGVKD.